What follows is one T cell receptor beta chain and its context. Which antigen it targets is not known. Base quality data are lacking; no much larger clone is found one base away. This sample is part of a study of shared clonotypes between healthy human individuals (TCRdb year 2020). Background on the whole study: Two women and a few men aged 18 to 49 years were included in the cohort. For each donor, three plates each were used for CD4 naive and CD4 memory, two plates were used for CD8 naive, and one plate was used for CD8 memory. To estimate repertoire size and how much clonotype sharing occurs between individuals, the study deeply sequenced the blood TCR repertoires of 5 or 6 healthy adults. To increase sequencing depth and limit assay-specific biases, TCR repertoire library preparation and sequencing were carried out by different laboratories using diverse techniques. Each donor's leukapheresis produced roughly between roughly 0.9 and 8.9 billion PBMCs.

Using the deep immunoSEQ assay, TCR CDR3 regions were amplified from genomic DNA by multiplex PCR. Genomic DNA extracted from each cell subset was distributed evenly over all wells of several immunoSEQ 96-well plates, and each plate served as one replicate. Each replicate PCR for sorted subsets received roughly 0.2 ug genomic DNA, equal to about 30,000 T cell genomes. The purified libraries were quantified using a Qubit 3.0 fluorometer, sized with a Bioanalyzer 2100, and then quantified again using the KAPA Library Quantification kit. Each immunoSEQ 96-well plate was sequenced on its own single-read 150-cycle Illumina NextSeq 550 flow cell. The study's own analysis went as follows. Because only junctional sequences without quality scores were contained in the immunoSEQ output, filtering matching that applied to full-length reads could not be performed. Sequences were annotated with PyIR, a Python wrapper for IgBLAST v1.9, using IMGT germline references to assign V/J genes and CDR3. Reads were filtered out if the reads had weak V/J assignments (E-value above 1e-6), no CDR3, stop codons, out-of-frame junctions, or ambiguous translated residues. V3J clonotypes were defined as sequences sharing the same inferred V gene, J gene, and CDR3 amino acid sequence. To compute the percentage overlap between repertoires, the number of shared unique clonotypes was divided by the size of the smaller repertoire. RTK rarefaction, the Chao1 estimator, and Recon v2.1 estimates of unobserved clonotypes were used to assess repertoire richness. Generation probabilities were computed with OLGA for all TCRbeta clonotypes obtained by the gDNA method from several donors. This is the immuneACCESS table as TCRdb keeps it, with only in-frame sequences that have V and J called. A part of the clones is gone; compared with another copy, unresolved V genes explain less than half, and the rest is unexplained. V, J and clone size reflect that table, while D and trimming were determined from the DNA. This sample holds over a million clones; about 75% were observed only once. Clones ranked in the top ten supply 1.4% of the sample.

The donors were healthy, HIV-negative adults who had no recently reported acute infections or vaccinations. All donors were Caucasian adults living in Nashville, Tennessee, USA. Magnetic negative selection was used to enrich CD4+ T cells, after which naive cells were positively selected on CD45RA and the negative fraction became the memory subset. Blood was collected by leukapheresis, and PBMCs were isolated by Ficoll-Histopaque density gradient centrifugation and then cryopreserved in liquid nitrogen vapor phase. Analytical flow cytometry was used to check the purity and quantity of every magnetically sorted T cell population. Genomic DNA was isolated from every sorted fraction and measured by UV absorbance on a Nanodrop 2000c. The research as a whole found: Because the study included only a small number of donors, the genetic and exposure-history diversity represented was limited. Even with the large sequencing depth, rarefaction of the sorted-subset datasets indicated that sequencing was incomplete. Pairwise subsampling led to the expectation that sequencing depth would affect the degree of clonotype sharing among donors. Sampling was restricted to blood, and TCR repertoires in tissue are likely to differ from TCR repertoires in blood. When a handful of donors were compared, the shared fraction of clonotypes was around 5% for naive CD4, roughly 3.4% for naive CD8, 2.3% for memory CD4, and under 0.5% for memory CD8. Compared with non-shared clonotypes, the clonotypes found in all four sorted-subset donors had higher generation probabilities. Naive subsets generally had larger estimated clonotype richness than memory subsets did.

For CDR1 and CDR2, the germline V gene lists SGHTA and FQGNSA. The CDR3, from cysteine to phenylalanine, totals 15 residues. Only the CDR3 portion is preserved as DNA: 45 bases, with reading frame beginning at the first base. V is pruned by 8 bases and J by 2 bases, leaving 9 bases of the junction without a gene match. Sequencing was done on a sample of memory CD4+ T cells sorted from blood. The cell subset or site label here, explained by the study, means: CD45RA-negative fraction. The receptor's source is a young man in good health. The chain couples TRBV7-2 to TRBJ1-1; 9 bases in the middle match TRBD1. The CDR3 protein: CASQLTGGLNTEAFF. The nucleotides are TGTGCCAGCCAGCTTACAGGGGGCCTAAACACTGAAGCTTTCTTT. With all but the CDR3 taken from the reference TRBV7-2 and TRBJ1-1 genes, the full variable domain is: GAGVSQSPSNKVTEKGKDVELRCDPISGHTALYWYRQSLGQGLEFLIYFQGNSAPDKSGLPSDRFSAERTGGSVSTLTIQRTQQEDSAVYLCASQLTGGLNTEAFFGQGTRLTVV.